A single sample gave rise to the 28 T cell receptor beta chains below, sequenced in a study of blood T cell repertoires in COVID-19. Assay: immunoSEQ multiplex PCR; the TCRdb copy retains only in-frame clones and omits some. Of about 400,000 clones in the sample, just under 90% were seen once. The sequenced sample consisted of PBMCs or T cells enriched from blood (not recorded which). The receptors were sampled from a woman in her forties or fifties who had recovered from COVID-19.

The chain combines TRBV6-2 or TRBV6-3 with TRBJ2-7, with 10 bases that match TRBD2. Germline loops: CDR1 MNHEY, CDR2 SVGEGT. The CDR3 has 14 residues. Trimming took 6 bases from V and 7 from J; bases not matched to a gene: 9. CDR3 sequence: CASSPSGGGFEQYF. As DNA, the CDR3 is TGTGCCAGCAGCCCGAGCGGGGGGGGATTTGAGCAGTACTTC.

The V gene is TRBV7-9, the J gene TRBJ2-1, with 7 positions matching TRBD1. J gave up 0 bases and V 5 bases, and 10 bases lay outside the gene matches. CDR1 and CDR2 from the germline V gene are SEHNR and FQNEAQ (reference sequence). The CDR3 runs 17 residues. The CDR3 DNA follows: TGTGCCAGCAGCAACAGACAGGGCCTAAGCTCCTACAATGAGCAGTTCTTC. As protein: CASSNRQGLSSYNEQFF.

The rearrangement uses TRBV7-2 and TRBJ2-3; 13 bases line up with TRBD2. The junction had 3 bases not matched to a gene; V was cut back by 5 bases and J by 7 bases. Looked up from germline, CDR1 is SGHTA and CDR2 is FQGNSA. CDR3 length: 14 amino acids. CDR3 protein: CASSPGTSGNTQYF. The CDR3 region has the DNA TGTGCCAGCAGCCCCGGGACTAGCGGGAATACGCAGTATTTT.

The sample holds one count of this clone. This chain links TRBV5-1 with TRBJ2-1, with TRBD2 as a possible D gene (5 bases). The V end was cut by 5 bases, the J end by 5 bases, with 8 bases between. This CDR3 has 12 residues. Germline V gene lookup returns CDR1 SGHRS and CDR2 YFSETQ. CDR3 region: CASREGNNEQFF. CDR3 nucleotide sequence: TGCGCCAGCAGAGAGGGCAACAATGAGCAGTTCTTC.

This chain uses TRBV28 with TRBJ1-2; the match to TRBD1 covers 11 bases. V lost 4 bases to trimming and J lost 5 bases; unmatched junction nucleotides: 6. The CDR3 extends over 15 amino acids. CDR1 is MDHEN and CDR2 is SYDVKM in the germline V gene. The chain's CDR3 is CASSSGQGGGYGYTF. CDR3 sequence (DNA): TGTGCCAGCAGTTCGGGACAGGGGGGAGGGTATGGCTACACCTTC.

This clone showed up just once. Other DNA sequences of this sample code for an identical CDR3. The chain is built from TRBV4-3 and TRBJ1-5; no firm D call. The CDR3 sequence is 13 residues long. Germline assignment: CDR1 LGHNA and CDR2 YSLEER. V gave up 0 bases and J gave up 6 bases, with 6 bases separating them. The CDR3, as DNA: TGCGCCAGCAGCCAAGATCGGGGTCAGCCCCAGCATTTT. This translates into CASSQDRGQPQHF.

This clone was seen at least ten times. The chain is built from TRBV28 and TRBJ1-6, with 9 bases identical to TRBD1. The CDR3 is 16 amino acids. Germline CDR1 reads MDHEN; CDR2 reads SYDVKM. The V segment lost 5 bases and the J segment 8 bases; nucleotides outside the gene matches: 10. In DNA form, the CDR3 reads TGTGCCAGCAGTCCCCCGGAGGGACAGGGCCATTCACCCCTCCACTTT. This gives the protein CASSPPEGQGHSPLHF.

V gene TRBV4-1 combines with J gene TRBJ1-4; D remains ambiguous. The V end was cut by 3 bases, the J end by 0 bases, with 8 bases between. There are 15 residues in the CDR3. CDR1 is MGHRA, CDR2 YSYEKL, per germline. In nucleotides, the CDR3 is TGCGCCAGCAGCCAGGCCTCAGCAACTAATGAAAAACTGTTTTTT. It is translated as CASSQASATNEKLFF.

CDR3 sequence: CASSIPGRVNYGYTF. The CDR3 nucleotides are TGTGCCAGTAGTATCCCCGGCAGGGTGAACTATGGCTACACCTTC. This chain connects TRBV19 to TRBJ1-2; D is possibly TRBD1 (5 bases). Trimming pared 3 bases from V and 2 bases from J, leaving 13 bases between. Germline values: CDR1 LNHDA, CDR2 SQIVND (reference sequence). The CDR3 has 15 residues. Complete variable domain (other parts from reference TRBV19 and TRBJ1-2): DGGITQSPKYLFRKEGQNVTLSCEQNLNHDAMYWYRQDPGQGLRLIYYSQIVNDFQKGDIAEGYSVSREKKESFPLTVTSAQKNPTAFYLCASSIPGRVNYGYTFGSGTRLTVV.

The chain joins TRBV27 to TRBJ1-2; the D is unclear. The CDR3 sequence is 17 residues long. V was trimmed by 4 bases and J by 4 bases, leaving 22 bases between them. Germline CDR1 reads MNHEY; CDR2 reads SMNVEV (reference sequence). The CDR3 coding sequence is TGTGCCAGCAGTTCCTTTACAACGTCGGACTCGCTCTATGGCTACACCTTC. As protein: CASSSFTTSDSLYGYTF.

The chain uses TRBV30 and TRBJ1-6; possible D gene TRBD1, 6 bases. The CDR3 sequence is 14 residues long. Trimming stripped 1 base from V and 6 bases from J, with 10 bases between. Germline loops: CDR1 GTSNPN, CDR2 SVGIG (reference sequence). CDR3 amino acids: CAWSATGSNSPLHF. The CDR3 DNA follows: TGTGCCTGGAGTGCAACAGGGAGTAATTCACCCCTCCACTTT.

The CDR3 bases are TGTGCCAGCAGATTCGCCCGGGACAGGGCCCGAGACGGCCAGCCCCAGCATTTT. This codes for CASRFARDRARDGQPQHF. The V and J genes are TRBV2 and TRBJ1-5; 9 positions match TRBD1. From germline, CDR1 is SNHLY and CDR2 FYNNEI. Trimming removed 6 bases from V and 7 bases from J; junction bases left unmatched: 19. This CDR3 contains 18 residues.

This chain links TRBV7-6 with TRBJ1-4; maybe TRBD1 (6 bases). This CDR3 region has 19 residues. Germline V gene lookup returns CDR1 SGHVS and CDR2 FNYEAQ. Trimming cost V 0 bases and J 0 bases, with 17 bases left between them. CDR3 coding DNA: TGTGCCAGCAGCTTAGCGCTCAGGGGCACGAGGGCAACTAATGAAAAACTGTTTTTT. Protein: CASSLALRGTRATNEKLFF.

The gene calls are TRBV7-2 and TRBJ2-5, with 7 bases matching TRBD2. This CDR3 has 15 amino acids. Germline V gene lookup returns CDR1 SGHTA and CDR2 FQGNSA. Trimming removed 1 base from V and 5 bases from J; junction bases left unmatched: 7. The CDR3 DNA follows: TGTGCCAGCAGCTTAGTCTTGGGGAGGGAGGAGACCCAGTACTTC. Amino acid sequence: CASSLVLGREETQYF. Complete variable domain (other parts from reference TRBV7-2 and TRBJ2-5): GAGVSQSPSNKVTEKGKDVELRCDPISGHTALYWYRQSLGQGLEFLIYFQGNSAPDKSGLPSDRFSAERTGGSVSTLTIQRTQQEDSAVYLCASSLVLGREETQYFGPGTRLLVL.

The chain carries TRBV28 and TRBJ1-3; D gene ambiguous. Germline V gives CDR1 MDHEN, CDR2 SYDVKM. Trimming shortened V by 5 bases and J by 0 bases, and 8 bases separated the two germline ends. The length of the CDR3 is 14 residues. CDR3 bases: TGTGCCAGCAGTCTAGGTAACTCTGGAAACACCATATATTTT. Translation gives CASSLGNSGNTIYF.

The rearrangement joins TRBV7-8 to TRBJ1-3, with D possibly matching TRBD1 (6 bases). The CDR3 covers 14 residues. The V gene's germline CDR1 is SGHVS and CDR2 FQNEAQ. V was trimmed by 3 bases and J by 4 bases, leaving 10 bases between them. The CDR3 DNA reads TGTGCCAGCAGCTTCCAACAGGGAGGAAACACCATATATTTT. Protein: CASSFQQGGNTIYF.

This sequence joins TRBV7-3 and TRBJ2-1, with TRBD2 matching 8 bases. With V trimmed by 4 bases and J by 4 bases, 12 bases remained unmatched. CDR1 SGHTA and CDR2 FQGTGA come from the germline V gene. The CDR3 has 17 residues. The CDR3 spells CASSSTSGGKPYNEQFF. In DNA, the CDR3 is TGTGCCAGCAGCTCTACAAGCGGGGGAAAGCCGTACAATGAGCAGTTCTTC.

The rearrangement links TRBV27 to TRBJ1-1; D is possibly TRBD1 (6 bases). V lost 5 bases and J lost 7, with 20 bases in between. The CDR3 has 15 residues. The germline CDR1 and CDR2 sequences are MNHEY and SMNVEV (reference sequence). CDR3 coding DNA: TGTGCCAGCAGTCCGACGCGGGGGGCAAATAGTGAAGCTTTCTTT. It translates to CASSPTRGANSEAFF.

V and J are TRBV28 and TRBJ1-2; D is perhaps TRBD1 (5 bases). Germline values: CDR1 MDHEN, CDR2 SYDVKM. The CDR3 runs 13 residues. V gave up 5 bases and J gave up 8 bases, with 15 bases separating them. The DNA for the CDR3 is TGTGCCAGCAGTACTCAGAGTAGGGGCGGCTACACCTTC. Residues: CASSTQSRGGYTF.

J is TRBJ1-2 and V is TRBV30, with TRBD1 as a possible D gene (5 bases). V was clipped by 0 bases and J by 2 bases, with 16 bases between them. In germline, CDR1 is GTSNPN, CDR2 SVGIG (reference sequence). The length of the CDR3 is 16 residues. This chain's CDR3 is CAWSVAWGRPNYGYTF. For the CDR3, the DNA is TGTGCCTGGAGTGTAGCATGGGGCAGGCCCAACTATGGCTACACCTTC.

The chain carries TRBV30 and TRBJ2-7, with TRBD1 matching 9 bases. Looked up from germline, CDR1 is GTSNPN and CDR2 is SVGIG (reference sequence). V was clipped by 0 bases and J by 3 bases; unmatched bases: 6. The CDR3 covers 15 residues. CDR3 residues: CAWSVAQGAFYEQYF. In DNA, the CDR3 is TGTGCCTGGAGTGTCGCACAGGGGGCTTTCTACGAGCAGTACTTC. Complete variable domain (other parts from reference TRBV30 and TRBJ2-7): SQTIHQWPATLVQPVGSPLSLECTVEGTSNPNLYWYRQAAGRGLQLLFYSVGIGQISSEVPQNLSASRPQDRQFILSSKKLLLSDSGFYLCAWSVAQGAFYEQYFGPGTRLTVT.

The chain joins TRBV2 to TRBJ1-2, with D tentatively TRBD1 (6 bases). The ends were cut back, 7 bases at V and 0 bases at J, with 27 bases in the middle. This CDR3 comprises 19 residues. CDR1 and CDR2 (germline): SNHLY, FYNNEI. This chain's CDR3 is CASNLLDDRLATSNYGYTF. CDR3 nucleotides: TGTGCCAGCAACCTACTCGACGACAGGCTCGCAACGTCTAACTATGGCTACACCTTC.

The chain links TRBV7-2 to TRBJ2-7; tentatively, D is TRBD2 (6 bases). The germline gives CDR1 SGHTA, CDR2 FQGNSA. Deletions cut 5 bases from V and 0 bases from J, with 17 bases between. The CDR3 loop spans 16 amino acids. The CDR3 protein is CASSQRVLTNSYEQYF. As DNA, the CDR3 is TGTGCCAGCAGCCAGCGGGTGCTGACTAACTCCTACGAGCAGTACTTC.

This clone was observed a single time. The J gene is TRBJ1-1, the V gene TRBV6-1; D unresolved. Between the trimmed V and J ends, which lost 3 bases and 8 bases, there was a span of 19 bases. Germline V gene data show CDR1 as MNHNS and CDR2 as SASEGT. The CDR3 runs 15 residues. The CDR3 bases are TGTGCCAGCAGTGAGCGGGCCTCAGGCTGGTCCGAAGCTTTCTTT. Translated, it gives CASSERASGWSEAFF.

V is TRBV19 and J is TRBJ2-1; no reliable D call. Trimming removed 3 bases at V and 6 bases at J, with 9 bases between. The CDR3 contains 13 residues. Germline V gene lookup returns CDR1 LNHDA and CDR2 SQIVND (reference sequence). The CDR3 DNA is TGTGCCAGTAGTATGGGCCAGATCAATGAGCAGTTCTTC. As protein: CASSMGQINEQFF.

The chain joins TRBV18 to TRBJ2-5; D may be TRBD1 (5 bases). Looked up from germline, CDR1 is KGHSH and CDR2 is LQKENI. V was trimmed by 1 base and J by 2 bases, leaving 8 bases between them. There are 14 residues in the CDR3. CDR3 coding DNA: TGTGCCAGCTCACCACAGGGGTTACAAGAGACCCAGTACTTC. Amino acid sequence: CASSPQGLQETQYF.

The chain uses TRBV7-2 and TRBJ1-4; D unclear. The CDR3 extends over 14 amino acids. In germline, CDR1 is SGHTA, CDR2 FQGNSA. Trimming took off 0 bases at V and 4 bases at J, with 6 bases between the two ends. CDR3 DNA: TGTGCCAGCAGCTTAGCCGGGGTTAATGAAAAACTGTTTTTT. It yields the protein CASSLAGVNEKLFF.

J is TRBJ2-5 and V is TRBV6-5; the D is unclear. With 6 bases removed from V and 2 bases from J, the gap between germline ends came to 7 bases. The germline V gene encodes CDR1 MNHEY and CDR2 SVGAGI. The CDR3 has 12 amino acids. The CDR3: CASRGKQETQYF. CDR3 sequence (DNA): TGTGCCAGCAGGGGCAAGCAAGAGACCCAGTACTTC.